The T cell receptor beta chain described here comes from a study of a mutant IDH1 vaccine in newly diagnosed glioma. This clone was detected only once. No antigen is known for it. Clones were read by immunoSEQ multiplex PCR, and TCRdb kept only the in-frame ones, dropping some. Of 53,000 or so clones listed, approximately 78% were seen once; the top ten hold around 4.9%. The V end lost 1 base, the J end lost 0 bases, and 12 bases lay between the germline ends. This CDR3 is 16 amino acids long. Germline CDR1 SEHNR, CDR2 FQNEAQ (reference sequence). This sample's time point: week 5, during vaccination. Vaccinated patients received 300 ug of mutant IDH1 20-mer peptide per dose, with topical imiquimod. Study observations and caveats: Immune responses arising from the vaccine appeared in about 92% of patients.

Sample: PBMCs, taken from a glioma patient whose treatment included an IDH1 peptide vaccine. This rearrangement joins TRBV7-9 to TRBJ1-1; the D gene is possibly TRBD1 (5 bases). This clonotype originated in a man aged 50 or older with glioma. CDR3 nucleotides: TGTGCCAGCAGCTTAGAGAGGAACAGGATGAACACTGAAGCTTTCTTT. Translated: CASSLERNRMNTEAFF.